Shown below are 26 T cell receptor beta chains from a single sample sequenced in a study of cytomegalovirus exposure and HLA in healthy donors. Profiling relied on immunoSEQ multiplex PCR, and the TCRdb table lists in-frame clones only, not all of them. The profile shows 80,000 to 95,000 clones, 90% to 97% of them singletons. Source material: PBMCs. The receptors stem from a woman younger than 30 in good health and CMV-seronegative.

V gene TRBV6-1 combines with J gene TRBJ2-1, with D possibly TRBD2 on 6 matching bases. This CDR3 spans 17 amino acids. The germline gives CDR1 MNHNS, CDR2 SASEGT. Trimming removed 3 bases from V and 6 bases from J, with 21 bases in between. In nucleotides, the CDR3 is TGTGCCAGCAGTGACCCCTTTGCGGGAACTATTCGCAATGAGCAGTTCTTC. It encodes CASSDPFAGTIRNEQFF.

CDR3: CSVVPGSPYNEQFF. The CDR3 bases are TGCAGCGTTGTCCCCGGGAGCCCCTACAATGAGCAGTTCTTC. V is TRBV29-1 and J is TRBJ2-1; a possible D gene is TRBD2 (6 bases). Per the germline V gene, CDR1 is SQVTM and CDR2 is ANQGSEA. The V end was cut by 4 bases, the J end by 2 bases, with 12 bases between. CDR3 length: 14 residues.

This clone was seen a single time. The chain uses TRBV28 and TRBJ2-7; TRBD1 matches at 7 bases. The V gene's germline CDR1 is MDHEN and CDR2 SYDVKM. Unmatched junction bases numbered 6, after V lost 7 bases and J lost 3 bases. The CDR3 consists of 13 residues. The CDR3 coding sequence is TGTGCCAGCACACACGGGACAGACTACGAGCAGTACTTC. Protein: CASTHGTDYEQYF.

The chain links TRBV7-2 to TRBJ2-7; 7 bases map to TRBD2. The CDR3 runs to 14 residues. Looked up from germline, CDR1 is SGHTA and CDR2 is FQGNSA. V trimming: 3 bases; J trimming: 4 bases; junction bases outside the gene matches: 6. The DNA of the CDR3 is TGTGCCAGCAGCTTCCCGGGACTACATTACGAGCAGTACTTC. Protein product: CASSFPGLHYEQYF.

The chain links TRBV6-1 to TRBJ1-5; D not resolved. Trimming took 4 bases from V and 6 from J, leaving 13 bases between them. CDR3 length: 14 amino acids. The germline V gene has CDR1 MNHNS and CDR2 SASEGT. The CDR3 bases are TGTGCCAGCAGTGTAACTTCCGGGTTTCAGCCCCAGCATTTT. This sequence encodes CASSVTSGFQPQHF.

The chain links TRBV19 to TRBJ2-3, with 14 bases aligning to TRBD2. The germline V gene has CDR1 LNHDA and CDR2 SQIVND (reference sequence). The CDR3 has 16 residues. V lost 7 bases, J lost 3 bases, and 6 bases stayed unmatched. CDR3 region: CASTTSGRGGTDTQYF. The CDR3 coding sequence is TGTGCCAGTACGACTAGCGGGAGGGGGGGTACAGATACGCAGTATTTT. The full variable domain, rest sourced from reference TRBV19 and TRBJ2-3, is DGGITQSPKYLFRKEGQNVTLSCEQNLNHDAMYWYRQDPGQGLRLIYYSQIVNDFQKGDIAEGYSVSREKKESFPLTVTSAQKNPTAFYLCASTTSGRGGTDTQYFGPGTRLTVL.

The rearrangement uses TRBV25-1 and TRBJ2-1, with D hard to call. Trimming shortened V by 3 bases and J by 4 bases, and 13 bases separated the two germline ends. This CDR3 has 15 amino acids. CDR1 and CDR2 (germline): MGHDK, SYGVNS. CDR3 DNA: TGTGCCAGCAGTGATCAGTCAGGATTATACAATGAGCAGTTCTTC. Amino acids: CASSDQSGLYNEQFF. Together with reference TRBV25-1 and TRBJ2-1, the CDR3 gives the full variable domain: EADIYQTPRYLVIGTGKKITLECSQTMGHDKMYWYQQDPGMELHLIHYSYGVNSTEKGDLSSESTVSRIRTEHFPLTLESARPSHTSQYLCASSDQSGLYNEQFFGPGTRLTVL.

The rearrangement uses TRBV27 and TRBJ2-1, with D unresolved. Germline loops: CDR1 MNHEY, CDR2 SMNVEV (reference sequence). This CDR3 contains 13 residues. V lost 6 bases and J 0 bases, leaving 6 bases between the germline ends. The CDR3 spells CASSSSSYNEQFF. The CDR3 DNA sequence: TGTGCCAGCAGCTCGAGCTCCTACAATGAGCAGTTCTTC.

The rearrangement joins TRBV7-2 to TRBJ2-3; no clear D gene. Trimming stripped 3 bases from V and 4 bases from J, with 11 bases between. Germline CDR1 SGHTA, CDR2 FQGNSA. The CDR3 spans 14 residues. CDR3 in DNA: TGTGCCAGCAGCTTGGAGTATTCCTCAGATACGCAGTATTTT. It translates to CASSLEYSSDTQYF.

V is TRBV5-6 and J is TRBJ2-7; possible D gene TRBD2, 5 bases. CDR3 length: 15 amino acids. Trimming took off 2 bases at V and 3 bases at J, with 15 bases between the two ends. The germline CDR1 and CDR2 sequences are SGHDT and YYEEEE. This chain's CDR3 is CASSFDGGDNYEQYF. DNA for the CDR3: TGTGCCAGCAGCTTCGACGGAGGAGACAACTACGAGCAGTACTTC.

The chain's CDR3 is CASSLVGGSSYEQYF. The DNA for the CDR3 is TGTGCCAGCAGCTTAGTGGGCGGGAGCTCCTACGAGCAGTACTTC. The rearrangement uses TRBV7-9 and TRBJ2-7, with 7 bases that match TRBD2. Germline values: CDR1 SEHNR, CDR2 FQNEAQ (reference sequence). This CDR3 region has 15 residues. V was pared by 1 base and J by 0 bases, with 3 bases of the junction left unmatched.

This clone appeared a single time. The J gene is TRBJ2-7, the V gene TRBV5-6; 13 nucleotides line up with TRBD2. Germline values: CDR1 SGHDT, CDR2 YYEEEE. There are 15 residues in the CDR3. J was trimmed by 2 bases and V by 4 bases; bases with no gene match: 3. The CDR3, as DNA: TGTGCCAGCAGCCCTGGACTAGCGGGGGCCTACGAGCAGTACTTC. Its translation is CASSPGLAGAYEQYF.

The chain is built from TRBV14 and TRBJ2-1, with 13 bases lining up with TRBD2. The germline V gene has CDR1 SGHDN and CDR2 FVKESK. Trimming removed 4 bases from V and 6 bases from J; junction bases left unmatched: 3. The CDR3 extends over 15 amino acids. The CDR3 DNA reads TGTGCCAGCAGCCCGGGACTAGCGGGATTCAATGAGCAGTTCTTC. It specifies CASSPGLAGFNEQFF.

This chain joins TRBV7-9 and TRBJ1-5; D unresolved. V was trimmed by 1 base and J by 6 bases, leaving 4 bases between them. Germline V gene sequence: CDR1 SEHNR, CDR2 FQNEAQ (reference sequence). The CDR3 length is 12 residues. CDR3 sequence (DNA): TGTGCCAGCAGCTTAGTCGGTCAGCCCCAGCATTTT. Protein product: CASSLVGQPQHF.

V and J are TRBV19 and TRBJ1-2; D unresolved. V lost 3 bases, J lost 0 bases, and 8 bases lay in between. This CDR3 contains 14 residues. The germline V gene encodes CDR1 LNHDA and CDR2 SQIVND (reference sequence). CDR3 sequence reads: CASSIGSANYGYTF. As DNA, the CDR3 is TGTGCCAGTAGTATCGGGTCAGCTAACTATGGCTACACCTTC.

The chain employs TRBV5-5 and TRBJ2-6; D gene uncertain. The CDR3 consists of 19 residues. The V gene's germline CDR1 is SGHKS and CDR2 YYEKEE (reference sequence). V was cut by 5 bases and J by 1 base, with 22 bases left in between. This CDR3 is CASRQPRVSGPSGANVLTF. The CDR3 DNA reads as TGTGCCAGCAGACAGCCCCGAGTTAGTGGCCCATCTGGGGCCAACGTCCTGACTTTC.

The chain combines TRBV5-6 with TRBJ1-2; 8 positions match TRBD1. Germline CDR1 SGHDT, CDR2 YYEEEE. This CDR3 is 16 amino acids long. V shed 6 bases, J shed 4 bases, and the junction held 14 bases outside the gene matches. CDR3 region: CASTDRGLKFFYGYTF. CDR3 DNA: TGTGCCAGCACCGACAGGGGACTCAAATTTTTCTATGGCTACACCTTC.

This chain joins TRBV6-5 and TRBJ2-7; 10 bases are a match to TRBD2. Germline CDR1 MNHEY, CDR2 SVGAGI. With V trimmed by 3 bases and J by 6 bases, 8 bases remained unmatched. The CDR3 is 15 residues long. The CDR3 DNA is TGTGCCAGCAGTTATGGGCTAGCGGGAGTCGGCGAGCAGTACTTC. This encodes CASSYGLAGVGEQYF.

In nucleotides, the CDR3 is TGCGCCAGCAGCCTCCTTTCTGGGGAGCTGGCGTCCTACGAGCAGTACTTC. Protein sequence: CASSLLSGELASYEQYF. The V and J genes are TRBV4-1 and TRBJ2-7; tentatively, D is TRBD2 (5 bases). V was trimmed by 4 bases and J by 1 base, leaving 20 bases between them. This CDR3 is 17 amino acids long. CDR1 and CDR2 (germline): MGHRA, YSYEKL.

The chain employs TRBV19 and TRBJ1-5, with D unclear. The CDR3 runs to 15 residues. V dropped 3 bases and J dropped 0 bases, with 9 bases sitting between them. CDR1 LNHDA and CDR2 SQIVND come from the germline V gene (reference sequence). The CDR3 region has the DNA TGTGCCAGTAGTATGGGCAGTTATAGCAATCAGCCCCAGCATTTT. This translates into CASSMGSYSNQPQHF. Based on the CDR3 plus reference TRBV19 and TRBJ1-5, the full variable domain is DGGITQSPKYLFRKEGQNVTLSCEQNLNHDAMYWYRQDPGQGLRLIYYSQIVNDFQKGDIAEGYSVSREKKESFPLTVTSAQKNPTAFYLCASSMGSYSNQPQHFGDGTRLSIL.

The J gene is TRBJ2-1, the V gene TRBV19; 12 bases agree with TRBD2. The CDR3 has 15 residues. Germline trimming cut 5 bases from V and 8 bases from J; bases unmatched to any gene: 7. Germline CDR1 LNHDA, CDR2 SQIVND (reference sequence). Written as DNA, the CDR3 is TGTGCCAGTAGTGCATCTAGCGGGGGGGCATATGAGCAGTTCTTC. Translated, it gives CASSASSGGAYEQFF.

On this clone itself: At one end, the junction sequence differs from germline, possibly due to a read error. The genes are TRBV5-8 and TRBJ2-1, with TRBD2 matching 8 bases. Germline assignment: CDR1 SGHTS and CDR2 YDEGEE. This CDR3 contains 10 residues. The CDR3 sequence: CARKRETRIF. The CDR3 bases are TGTGCCAGAAAGCGGGAGACCCGGATCTTC.

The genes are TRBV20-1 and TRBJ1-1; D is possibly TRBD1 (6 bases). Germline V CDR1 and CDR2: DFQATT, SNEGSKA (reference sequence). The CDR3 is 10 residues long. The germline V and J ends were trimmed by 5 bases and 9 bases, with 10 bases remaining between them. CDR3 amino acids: CSASDSQAFF. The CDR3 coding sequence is TGCAGTGCTTCGGACAGTCAAGCTTTCTTT.

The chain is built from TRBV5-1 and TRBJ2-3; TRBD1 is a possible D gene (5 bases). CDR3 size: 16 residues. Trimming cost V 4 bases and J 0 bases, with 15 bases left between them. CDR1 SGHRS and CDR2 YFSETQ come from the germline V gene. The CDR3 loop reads CASSVARVSSTDTQYF. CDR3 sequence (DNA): TGCGCCAGCAGCGTGGCCAGGGTCTCTAGCACAGATACGCAGTATTTT.

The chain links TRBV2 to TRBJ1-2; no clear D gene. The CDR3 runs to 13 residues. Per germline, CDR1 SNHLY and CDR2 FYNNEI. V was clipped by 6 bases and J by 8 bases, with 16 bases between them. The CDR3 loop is CASSGGLNEGYTF. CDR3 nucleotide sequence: TGTGCCAGCAGCGGTGGTTTGAACGAAGGCTACACCTTC.

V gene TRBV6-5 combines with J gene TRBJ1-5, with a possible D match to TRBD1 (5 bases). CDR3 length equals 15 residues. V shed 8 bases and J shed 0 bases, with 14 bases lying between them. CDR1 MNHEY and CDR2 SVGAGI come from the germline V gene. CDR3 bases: TGTGCCAGCGGGATCGGGGGGTATAGCAATCAGCCCCAGCATTTT. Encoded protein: CASGIGGYSNQPQHF.